This paragraph covers one TCR beta chain sequence. Assay used: immunoSEQ multiplex PCR; TCRdb lists only in-frame clones, some missing. The sample records roughly 180,000 clones, 94% being singletons. These data are taken from a study of blood T cell repertoires in COVID-19. Germline V CDR1 and CDR2: SGHRS, YFSETQ. The length of the CDR3 is 12 residues. Trimming took 4 bases from V and 5 from J, leaving 9 bases between them. This chain joins TRBV5-1 and TRBJ1-2; TRBD1 might be the D (6 bases). This receptor was obtained from a young man with COVID-19, enrolled during active disease. Sequenced material: peripheral blood. The CDR3, as DNA: TGCGCCAGCAGCGCACAGGGATATGGCTACACCTTC. Its translation: CASSAQGYGYTF.